Reported below is one T cell receptor (beta chain). The clone's antigen remains unknown. One base away there is no much larger clone; base qualities are not given. The junction carries 9 bases between V and J, which are trimmed by 7 bases and 0 bases respectively. CDR1 is given as LNHDA and CDR2 as SQIVND, both from the germline V gene (reference sequence). Its CDR3 holds 14 amino acids, cysteine through phenylalanine. The read is trimmed to its CDR3 DNA, 42 bases read in frame from base 1. The ophthalmopathy patients had moderately to severely active disease, with a Clinical Activity Score of 3 or higher, a NOSPECS grade of 4 or higher, and a disease duration of less than 3 months. Patients with other autoimmune diseases, uncontrolled infections, pregnancy or lactation were excluded. Clinical symptoms, serum thyroxine, TRAb, thyroid ultrasound and orbital computed tomography formed the basis of the diagnosis. Ficoll-Paque density gradient centrifugation was used to isolate PBMCs from about 10 ml of fresh peripheral blood. Total RNA was extracted with Trizol reagent and quality-checked on an Agilent 2100 Bioanalyzer.

The sample comes from a study of Graves' ophthalmopathy and Graves' hyperthyroidism listed by TCRdb under 2018. About the full investigation: Peripheral blood samples were taken at the time of initial diagnosis, before any treatment was given. In five or six hyperthyroidism patients, the T-cell repertoire of thyroid tissue was compared with the T-cell repertoire of blood. The study used TCR beta repertoire signatures to distinguish Graves' ophthalmopathy from Graves' hyperthyroidism and to predict progression to ophthalmopathy. To explore V-J signatures that separate ophthalmopathy from hyperthyroidism, a discovery set of about 96 patients was enrolled, consisting of 40 to 45 with ophthalmopathy and 57 with stable hyperthyroidism. In total, approximately 130 blood samples were TCR-sequenced: under 45 ophthalmopathy, around 75 hyperthyroidism and roughly 17 hyperthyroidism-to-ophthalmopathy patients. Following sample collection, hyperthyroidism patients were given methimazole at a starting dose of 30 mg daily, and ophthalmopathy patients were given high-dose intravenous methylprednisolone. An independent validation cohort was composed of around 19 hyperthyroidism patients and 17 patients who later progressed from hyperthyroidism to ophthalmopathy. Points the paper makes about the study in general: Most of the expanded thyroid clonotypes with a frequency above 0.001 were also detected in blood, and it was suggested that the thyroid immune response may be reflected by blood repertoires. In validation, the model predicted ophthalmopathy progression with 70.59% sensitivity and approximately 78% specificity; roughly 11 predicted patients were CT-confirmed with GO in a median of approximately six months. No statistical method was used to predetermine the sample size, and group allocation was not hidden from the investigators. In cross-validation, the 13-signature model distinguished ophthalmopathy from stable hyperthyroidism with approximately 90% sensitivity and 81% to 82% specificity, while in the test set the corresponding values were about 80% and 75%.

For repertoire sequencing, the TCR beta CDR3 regions were amplified from RNA transcripts. HTBI primers and the Qiagen OneStep RT-PCR kit were used in a first-round RT-PCR, which was followed by a second-round multiplex PCR, size selection and purification. The libraries underwent paired-end sequencing with 100 bp reads on an Illumina HiSeq2000. As for the authors' bioinformatics: Reads were processed with SOAPnuke, discarding reads with adapters, uncalled bases, mean Phred below 15, or no exact constant-primer or identifier match. COPE v1.2.5 was used to merge the high-quality paired reads. Each unique nucleotide sequence was defined as a clonotype, and clonotypes were aligned to IMGT TRB V, D and J references with MiTCR v1.1. The analysis was limited to V-J combinations with a frequency above 0.0001, which together covered 98% to 99.2% of repertoires. A TCR clonal expansion and chaos score per V-J combination was defined as the ratio of F50 clonal expansion to chaos observed in the TCRdist matrix. Welch's t-statistics and random forest were used to reduce features to 13 V-J combinations, which were fed into a naive Bayes classifier. The Morisita-Horn index was used to measure how similar the thyroid and blood repertoires were. Clones were called with MiXCR by TCRdb after fastp trimmed the public reads at Q25, and only in-frame beta chains were retained. Rows merge per CDR3 protein into single entries with the most common DNA and genes. Clone size and V and J calls follow TCRdb, not the original study. The sample table shows 650,000 to 900,000 distinct CDR3 sequences, and 35% to 50% are seen once. The top ten hold 40% to 45% of the sample.

This receptor was identified in an adult man with Graves' ophthalmopathy. This chain is built from TRBV19 and TRBJ2-2, with the D gene too uncertain to name. Sequencing was carried out using peripheral blood. The nucleotide sequence reads as follows: TGTGCCAGTACCGGAGACCCGAACACCGGGGAGCTGTTTTTT. It encodes CASTGDPNTGELFF.